At least ten counts were recorded for the clone carrying this TCR beta chain. Its specificity is unknown. The entry originates in a study of T cells after yellow fever vaccination. Study-level information: Fractions low in cell number were prepared with SMART-Seq v4 Ultra Low Input. Study results and caveats: Few clonotypes appeared in both CD4 and CD8 compartments. It was a weaker secondary response, yet one that peaked faster, at day 5 versus 15. Reappearance after the booster was seen for most primary-vaccination clones, at 96% CD4 and 88% CD8.

Germline CDR1 is SGHRS and CDR2 is YFSETQ. There are 16 residues in the CDR3. Trimming cost V 0 bases and J 0 bases; bases outside gene matches: 4. MiXCR, run by TCRdb on the 5' RACE reads, gives a single entry per CDR3 protein. The table lists 100,000 to 150,000 distinct CDR3 sequences, approximately 7% of them singletons, with 2.5% in the top ten. The material sequenced was CD4+ T cells sorted from PBMCs, taken 10 days after the first yellow fever vaccination. The rearrangement joins TRBV5-1 to TRBJ2-3, with 7 bases that match TRBD2. The sequence was collected from a man aged 18 to 29 who received the YFV17D yellow fever vaccine. CDR3 sequence (DNA): TGCGCCAGCAGCTTGGGGGCTAGCGGTAGCACAGATACGCAGTATTTT. Translation gives CASSLGASGSTDTQYF.